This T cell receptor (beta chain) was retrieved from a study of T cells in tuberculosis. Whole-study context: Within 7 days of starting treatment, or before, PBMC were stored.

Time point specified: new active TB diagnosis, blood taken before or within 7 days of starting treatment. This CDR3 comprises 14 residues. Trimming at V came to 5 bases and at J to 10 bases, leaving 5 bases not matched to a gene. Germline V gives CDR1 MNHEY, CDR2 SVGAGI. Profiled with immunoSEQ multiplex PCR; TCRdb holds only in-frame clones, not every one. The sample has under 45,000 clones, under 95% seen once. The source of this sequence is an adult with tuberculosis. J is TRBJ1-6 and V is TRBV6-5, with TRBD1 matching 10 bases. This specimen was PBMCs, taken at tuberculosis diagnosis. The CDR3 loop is CASSLTGGNSPLHF. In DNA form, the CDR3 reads TGTGCCAGCAGTCTGACAGGGGGCAACTCACCCCTCCACTTT.